This T cell receptor beta chain was profiled in a study of T cell responses to AZD1222 COVID-19 vaccine. Points from the study as a whole: Unmutated regions of variants are reportedly targeted by nearly half of spike-specific TCRs. Donors were chiefly white British, with a greater number of females, and clonal diversity was perhaps underestimated. Recipients of AZD1222 seropositive at baseline numbered only 5 to 7. Repertoire sampling occurred only after the peak T cell response.

To note about this clone: The target antigen is unknown.

Some clones are missing from TCRdb's copy, which holds only in-frame ones; the method was immunoSEQ multiplex PCR. This table has 250,000 to 300,000 clones, 94% appearing once. The CDR3 loop spans 14 amino acids. The germline V gene has CDR1 SGHRS and CDR2 YFSETQ. V trimming: 4 bases; J trimming: 6 bases; junction bases outside the gene matches: 7. The source material was peripheral blood, sampled 28 days after the second AZD1222 dose. This sequence was found in an adult who received the AZD1222 COVID-19 vaccine. The J gene is TRBJ1-1, the V gene TRBV5-1; 9 bases fit TRBD1. CDR3 nucleotide sequence: TGCGCCAGCAGCACCTGGACAGGGGAAGCTGAAGCTTTCTTT. Amino acid sequence: CASSTWTGEAEAFF.